The T cell receptor (beta chain) under discussion was sequenced for a study of blood T cell repertoires in COVID-19. CDR3 size: 13 residues. Germline V gene sequence: CDR1 MNHEY, CDR2 SMNVEV (reference sequence). The V end lost 4 bases, the J end lost 12 bases, and 16 bases lay between the germline ends. Sequencing was performed with immunoSEQ multiplex PCR; in TCRdb, only in-frame clones are kept and a portion is missing. In the table there are roughly 380,000 clones, about 90% of which are singletons. The sequence came from a woman aged 25 to 39 who had recovered from COVID-19. The specimen sequenced was PBMCs or T cells enriched from blood (not recorded which). The chain couples TRBV27 to TRBJ2-1; tentatively, D is TRBD1 (6 bases). CDR3 nucleotide sequence: TGTGCCAGCAGTTGGGGACCTTCAGGGGTGCAGTTCTTC. Translating gives CASSWGPSGVQFF.